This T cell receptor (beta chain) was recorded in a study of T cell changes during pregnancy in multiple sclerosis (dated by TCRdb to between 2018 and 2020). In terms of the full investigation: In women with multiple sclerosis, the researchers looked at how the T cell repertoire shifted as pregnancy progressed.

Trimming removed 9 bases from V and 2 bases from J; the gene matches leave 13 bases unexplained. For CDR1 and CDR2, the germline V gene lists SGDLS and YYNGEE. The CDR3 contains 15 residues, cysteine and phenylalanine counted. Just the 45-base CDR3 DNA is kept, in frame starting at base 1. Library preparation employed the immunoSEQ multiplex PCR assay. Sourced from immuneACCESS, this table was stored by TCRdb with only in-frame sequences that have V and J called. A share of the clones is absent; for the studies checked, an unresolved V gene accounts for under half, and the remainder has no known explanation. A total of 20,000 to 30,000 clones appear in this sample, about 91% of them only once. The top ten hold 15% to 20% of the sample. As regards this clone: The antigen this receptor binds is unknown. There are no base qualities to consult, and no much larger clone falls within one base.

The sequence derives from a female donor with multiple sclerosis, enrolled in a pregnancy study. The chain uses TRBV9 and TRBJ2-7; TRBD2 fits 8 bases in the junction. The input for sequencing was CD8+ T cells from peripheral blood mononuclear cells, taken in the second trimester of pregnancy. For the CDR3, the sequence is CATLRVGSGTYEQYF. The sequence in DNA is TGTGCCACCCTGCGGGTGGGTAGCGGGACCTACGAGCAGTACTTC. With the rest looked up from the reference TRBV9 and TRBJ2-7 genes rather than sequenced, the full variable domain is DSGVTQTPKHLITATGQRVTLRCSPRSGDLSVYWYQQSLDQGLQFLIQYYNGEERAKGNILERFSAQQFPDLHSELNLSSLELGDSALYFCATLRVGSGTYEQYFGPGTRLTVT.